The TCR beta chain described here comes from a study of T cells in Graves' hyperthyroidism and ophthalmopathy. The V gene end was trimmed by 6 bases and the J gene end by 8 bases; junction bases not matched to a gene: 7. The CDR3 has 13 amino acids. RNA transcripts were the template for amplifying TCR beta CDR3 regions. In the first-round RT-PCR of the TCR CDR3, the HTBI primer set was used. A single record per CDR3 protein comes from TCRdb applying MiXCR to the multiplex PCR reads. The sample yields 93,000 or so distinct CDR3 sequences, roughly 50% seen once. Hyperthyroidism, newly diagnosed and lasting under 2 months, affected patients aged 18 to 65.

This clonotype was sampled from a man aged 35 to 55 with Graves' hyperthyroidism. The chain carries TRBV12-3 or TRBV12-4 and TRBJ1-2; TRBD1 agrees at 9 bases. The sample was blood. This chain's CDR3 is CASSWTGESGYTF. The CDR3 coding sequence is TGTGCCAGCAGCTGGACAGGGGAGTCGGGCTACACCTTC.